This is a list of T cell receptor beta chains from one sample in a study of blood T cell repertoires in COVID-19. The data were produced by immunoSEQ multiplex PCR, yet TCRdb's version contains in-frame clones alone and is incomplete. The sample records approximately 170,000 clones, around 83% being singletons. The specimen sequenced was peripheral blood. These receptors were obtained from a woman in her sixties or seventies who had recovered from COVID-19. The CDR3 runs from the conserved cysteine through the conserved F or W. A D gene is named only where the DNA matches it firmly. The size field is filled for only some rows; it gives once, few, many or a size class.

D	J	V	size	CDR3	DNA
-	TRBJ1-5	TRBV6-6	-	CASSKGTTASWQPQHF	TGTGCCAGCAGCAAGGGGACTACCGCTTCGTGGCAGCCCCAGCATTTT
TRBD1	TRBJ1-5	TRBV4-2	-	CASSQTPRGPKPQHF	TGTGCCAGCAGCCAAACCCCCAGGGGGCCCAAGCCCCAGCATTTT
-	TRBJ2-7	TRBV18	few	CASSPSGIGYYEQYF	TGTGCCAGCTCACCATCGGGGATAGGCTACTACGAGCAGTACTTC
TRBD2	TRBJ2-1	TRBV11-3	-	CASSPGGENNEQFF	TGTGCCAGCAGCCCGGGGGGGGAGAACAATGAGCAGTTCTTC
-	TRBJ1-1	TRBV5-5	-	CASSPPAVSNTEAFF	TGTGCCAGCAGCCCACCCGCAGTCTCGAACACTGAAGCTTTCTTT
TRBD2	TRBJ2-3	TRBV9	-	CASSVASGSADTQYF	TGTGCCAGCAGCGTAGCTAGCGGGAGCGCAGATACGCAGTATTTT
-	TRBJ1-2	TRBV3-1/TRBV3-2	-	CASSQGQVTYGYTF	TGTGCCAGCAGCCAAGGGCAGGTTACCTATGGCTACACCTTC
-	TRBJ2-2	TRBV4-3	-	CASSPLLGGTGELFF	TGCGCCAGCAGCCCTCTCCTGGGGGGCACCGGGGAGCTGTTTTTT
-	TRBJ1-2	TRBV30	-	CAWSHGGGYTF	TGTGCCTGGAGCCATGGGGGCGGCTACACCTTC
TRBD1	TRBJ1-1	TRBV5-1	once	CASSRPGQYTEAFF	TGCGCCAGCAGCCGACCGGGACAGTATACTGAAGCTTTCTTT
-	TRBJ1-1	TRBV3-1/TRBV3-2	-	CASSQALNTEAFF	TGTGCCAGCAGCCAAGCCTTGAACACTGAAGCTTTCTTT
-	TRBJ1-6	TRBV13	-	CASSLGADNSPLHF	TGTGCCAGCAGCTTAGGGGCGGATAATTCACCCCTCCACTTT
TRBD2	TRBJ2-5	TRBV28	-	CASSTPPGGGPQETQYF	TGTGCCAGCAGTACACCCCCGGGGGGTGGGCCTCAAGAGACCCAGTACTTC
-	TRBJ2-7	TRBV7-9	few	CATTVADEQYF	TGTGCCACCACCGTCGCGGACGAGCAGTACTTC
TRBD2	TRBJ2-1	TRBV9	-	CASSGRGGRGEQFF	TGTGCCAGCAGCGGCCGCGGGGGGCGTGGTGAGCAGTTCTTC
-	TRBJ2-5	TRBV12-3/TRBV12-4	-	CASSPTGQETQYF	TGTGCCAGCAGCCCTACGGGCCAAGAGACCCAGTACTTC
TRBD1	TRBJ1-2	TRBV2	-	CASSEGQGANYGYTF	TGTGCCAGCAGTGAAGGGCAGGGGGCTAACTATGGCTACACCTTC
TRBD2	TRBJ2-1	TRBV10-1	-	CASSMEGLAPTGEQFF	TGCGCCAGCAGTATGGAGGGACTAGCCCCAACGGGGGAGCAGTTCTTC
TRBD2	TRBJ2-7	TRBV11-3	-	CASSSLRLAGGEQYF	TGTGCCAGCAGCTCCCTGAGACTAGCGGGAGGCGAGCAGTACTTC
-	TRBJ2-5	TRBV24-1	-	CATSDPSGGAHETQYF	TGTGCCACCAGTGACCCTTCTGGGGGGGCTCACGAGACCCAGTACTTC
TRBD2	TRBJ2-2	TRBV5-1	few	CASSPLAGGTNTGELFF	TGCGCCAGCAGCCCACTAGCGGGGGGGACTAACACCGGGGAGCTGTTTTTT
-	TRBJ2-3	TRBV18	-	CASSPGGDTQYF	TGTGCCAGCTCACCTGGGGGGGATACGCAGTATTTT
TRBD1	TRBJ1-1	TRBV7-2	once	CASSSFRGLGTEAFF	TGTGCCAGCAGCTCCTTTAGGGGGCTCGGCACTGAAGCTTTCTTT
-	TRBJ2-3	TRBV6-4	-	CASSERGSTDTQYF	TGTGCCAGCAGTGAGCGGGGAAGCACAGATACGCAGTATTTT
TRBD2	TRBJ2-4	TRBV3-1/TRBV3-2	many	CASSQDPGLAGGWYF	TGTGCCAGCAGCCAAGATCCGGGACTAGCGGGGGGATGGTACTTC
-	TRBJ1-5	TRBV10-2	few	CASRGLGNQPQHF	TGCGCCAGCAGGGGCCTCGGCAATCAGCCCCAGCATTTT
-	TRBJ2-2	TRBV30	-	CAWSATTPGGLFF	TGTGCCTGGAGTGCCACCACCCCCGGGGGGCTGTTTTTT
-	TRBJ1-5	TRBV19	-	CASSMWMQGPRQPQHF	TGTGCCAGTAGTATGTGGATGCAGGGTCCAAGGCAGCCCCAGCATTTT
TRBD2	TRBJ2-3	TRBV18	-	CASSDSGGSTDTQYF	TGTGCCAGCTCGGATAGCGGGGGAAGCACAGATACGCAGTATTTT
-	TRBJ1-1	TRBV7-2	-	CASSKGAVMGTEAFF	TGTGCCAGCAGCAAAGGGGCGGTTATGGGCACTGAAGCTTTCTTT
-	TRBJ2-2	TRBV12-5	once	CASGLLLELFF	TGTGCTAGTGGTTTGCTCCTGGAGCTGTTTTTT
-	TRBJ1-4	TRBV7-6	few	CASSLYGGNEKLFF	TGTGCCAGCAGCTTATACGGGGGAAATGAAAAACTGTTTTTT
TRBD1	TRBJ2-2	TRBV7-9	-	CASSVRGNGELFF	TGTGCCAGCAGCGTCAGGGGGAACGGGGAGCTGTTTTTT
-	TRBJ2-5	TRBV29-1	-	CSVESWDRGSETQYF	TGCAGCGTTGAATCGTGGGATCGGGGTTCGGAGACCCAGTACTTC
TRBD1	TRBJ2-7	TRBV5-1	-	CASSSTGGAGEQYF	TGCGCCAGCAGCAGCACAGGGGGCGCGGGCGAGCAGTACTTC
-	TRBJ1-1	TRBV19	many	CASSPQMNTEAFF	TGTGCCAGTAGCCCCCAAATGAACACTGAAGCTTTCTTT
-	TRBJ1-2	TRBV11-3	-	CASSLARPDYGYTF	TGTGCCAGCAGCTTAGCGAGGCCGGACTATGGCTACACCTTC
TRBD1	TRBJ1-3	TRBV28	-	CASSLQGNTIYF	TGTGCCAGCAGTCTACAGGGGAACACCATATATTTT
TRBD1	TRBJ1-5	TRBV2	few	CASSGQGAANQPQHF	TGTGCCAGCAGCGGACAGGGGGCTGCCAATCAGCCCCAGCATTTT
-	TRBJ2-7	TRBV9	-	CASSPDRGSDTYEQYF	TGTGCCAGCAGCCCCGACCGTGGCAGCGATACCTACGAGCAGTACTTC
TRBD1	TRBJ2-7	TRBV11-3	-	CASSLDGDRVNEQYF	TGTGCCAGCAGCTTAGACGGAGACAGGGTAAACGAGCAGTACTTC
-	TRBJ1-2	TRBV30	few	CAWTRDGWGGNYGYTF	TGTGCCTGGACGCGTGACGGGTGGGGGGGGAACTATGGCTACACCTTC
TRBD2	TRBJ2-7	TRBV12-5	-	CASGPRPGLAGGGEQYF	TGTGCTAGTGGGCCCCGCCCGGGGCTAGCGGGAGGCGGCGAGCAGTACTTC
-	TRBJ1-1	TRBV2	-	CASSGAGAMNTEAFF	TGTGCCAGCAGTGGGGCAGGGGCGATGAACACTGAAGCTTTCTTT
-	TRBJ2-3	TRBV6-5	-	CASSYSAGGADTQYF	TGTGCCAGCAGTTACTCAGCTGGCGGTGCAGATACGCAGTATTTT
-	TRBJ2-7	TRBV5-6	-	CASSLGHEQYF	TGTGCCAGCAGCTTGGGGCACGAGCAGTACTTC
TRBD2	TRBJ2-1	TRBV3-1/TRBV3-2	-	CASSLQTSGGAGEQFF	TGTGCCAGCAGCCTCCAGACTAGCGGGGGGGCGGGTGAGCAGTTCTTC
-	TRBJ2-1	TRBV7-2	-	CASSSPGGAGQFF	TGTGCCAGCAGCTCCCCCGGCGGCGCGGGGCAGTTCTTC
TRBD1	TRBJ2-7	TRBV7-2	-	CASSLPDRGGREQYF	TGTGCCAGCAGCTTACCCGACAGGGGAGGACGCGAGCAGTACTTC
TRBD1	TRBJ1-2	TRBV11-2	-	CASRRTGTGGAYGYTF	TGTGCCTCGCGCCGCACCGGGACAGGGGGCGCATATGGCTACACCTTC
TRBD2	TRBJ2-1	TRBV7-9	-	CASSLDAGGHNEQFF	TGTGCCAGCAGCTTAGATGCGGGAGGGCACAATGAGCAGTTCTTC
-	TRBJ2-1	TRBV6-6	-	CASRGQRAGNEQFF	TGTGCCAGCAGAGGCCAACGCGCGGGGAATGAGCAGTTCTTC
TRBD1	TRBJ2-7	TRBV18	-	CASSTGTGGYEQYF	TGTGCCAGCTCAACCGGGACAGGGGGCTACGAGCAGTACTTC
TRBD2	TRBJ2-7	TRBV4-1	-	CASSPRVTPGGQYF	TGCGCCAGCAGCCCCCGTGTCACCCCGGGAGGCCAGTACTTC
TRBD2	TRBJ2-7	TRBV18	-	CASSPQQREFSYEQYF	TGTGCCAGCTCACCACAGCAGCGGGAGTTCTCCTACGAGCAGTACTTC
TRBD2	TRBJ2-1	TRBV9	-	CASSALAGGSYNEQFF	TGTGCCAGCAGCGCTCTAGCGGGAGGTTCCTACAATGAGCAGTTCTTC
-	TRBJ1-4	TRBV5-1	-	CASSPRGAPTNEKLFF	TGCGCCAGCAGCCCCCGGGGGGCACCAACTAATGAAAAACTGTTTTTT
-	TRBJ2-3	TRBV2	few	CASSYRAPLDTQYF	TGTGCCAGCAGTTACAGGGCCCCCCTAGATACGCAGTATTTT
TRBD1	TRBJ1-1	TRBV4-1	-	CASSQPRDRTEAFF	TGCGCCAGCAGCCAACCCCGGGACAGAACTGAAGCTTTCTTT
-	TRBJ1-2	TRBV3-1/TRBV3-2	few	CASSLQTGSNYGYTF	TGTGCCAGCAGCCTACAAACAGGGTCTAACTATGGCTACACCTTC